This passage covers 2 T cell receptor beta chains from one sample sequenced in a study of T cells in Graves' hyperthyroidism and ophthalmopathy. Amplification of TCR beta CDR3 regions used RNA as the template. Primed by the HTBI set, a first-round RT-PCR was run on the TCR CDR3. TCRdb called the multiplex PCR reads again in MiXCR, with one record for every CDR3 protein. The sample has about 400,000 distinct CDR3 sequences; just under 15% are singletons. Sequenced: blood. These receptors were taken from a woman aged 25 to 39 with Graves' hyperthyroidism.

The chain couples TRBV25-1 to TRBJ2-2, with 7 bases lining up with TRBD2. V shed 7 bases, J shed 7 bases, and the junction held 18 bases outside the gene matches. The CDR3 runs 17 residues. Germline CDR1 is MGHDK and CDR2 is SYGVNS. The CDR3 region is CASTATLGGGRNGELFF. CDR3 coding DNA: TGTGCCAGCACCGCGACCTTGGGGGGAGGGCGGAACGGGGAGCTGTTTTTT. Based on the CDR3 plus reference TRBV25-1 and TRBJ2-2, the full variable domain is EADIYQTPRYLVIGTGKKITLECSQTMGHDKMYWYQQDPGMELHLIHYSYGVNSTEKGDLSSESTVSRIRTEHFPLTLESARPSHTSQYLCASTATLGGGRNGELFFGEGSRLTVL.

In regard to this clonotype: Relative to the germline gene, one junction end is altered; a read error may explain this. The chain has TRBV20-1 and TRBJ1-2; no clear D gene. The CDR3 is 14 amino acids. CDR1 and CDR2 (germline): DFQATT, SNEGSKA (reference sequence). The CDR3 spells CGAETALFHYGYTF. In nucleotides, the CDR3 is TGCGGTGCTGAGACGGCCCTCTTCCACTATGGCTACACCTTC.